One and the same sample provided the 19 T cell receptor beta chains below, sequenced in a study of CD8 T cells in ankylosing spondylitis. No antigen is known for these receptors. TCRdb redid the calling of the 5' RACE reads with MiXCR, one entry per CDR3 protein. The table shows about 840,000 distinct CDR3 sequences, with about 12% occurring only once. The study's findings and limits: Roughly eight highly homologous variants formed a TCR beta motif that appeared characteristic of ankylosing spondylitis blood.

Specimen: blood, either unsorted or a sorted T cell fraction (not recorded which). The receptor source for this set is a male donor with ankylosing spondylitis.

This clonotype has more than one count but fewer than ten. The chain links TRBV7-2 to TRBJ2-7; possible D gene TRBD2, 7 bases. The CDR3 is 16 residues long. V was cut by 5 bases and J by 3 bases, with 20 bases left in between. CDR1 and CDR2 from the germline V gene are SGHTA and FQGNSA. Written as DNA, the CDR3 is TGTGCCAGCAGCATTGCGGGGGCTAGGGAAGGCTACGAGCAGTACTTC. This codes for CASSIAGAREGYEQYF.

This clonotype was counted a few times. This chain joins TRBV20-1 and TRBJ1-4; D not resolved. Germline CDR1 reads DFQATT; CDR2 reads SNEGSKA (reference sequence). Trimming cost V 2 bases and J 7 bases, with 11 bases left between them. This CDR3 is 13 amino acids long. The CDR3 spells CSARPTIAEKLFF. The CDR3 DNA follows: TGCAGTGCTAGACCCACCATCGCTGAAAAACTGTTTTTT.

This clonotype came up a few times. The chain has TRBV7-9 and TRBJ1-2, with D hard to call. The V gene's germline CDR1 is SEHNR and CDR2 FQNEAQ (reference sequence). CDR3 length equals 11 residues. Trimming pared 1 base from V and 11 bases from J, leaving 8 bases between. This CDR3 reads CASSLGSPYTF. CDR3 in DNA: TGTGCCAGCAGCTTAGGGAGCCCTTACACCTTC.

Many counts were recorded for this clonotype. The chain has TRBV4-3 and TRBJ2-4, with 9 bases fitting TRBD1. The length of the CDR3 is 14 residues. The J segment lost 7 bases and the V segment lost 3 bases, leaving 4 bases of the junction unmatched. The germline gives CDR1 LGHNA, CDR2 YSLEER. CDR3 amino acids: CASSQRDRDNIQYF. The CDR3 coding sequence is TGCGCCAGCAGCCAGCGGGACAGGGATAACATTCAGTACTTC.

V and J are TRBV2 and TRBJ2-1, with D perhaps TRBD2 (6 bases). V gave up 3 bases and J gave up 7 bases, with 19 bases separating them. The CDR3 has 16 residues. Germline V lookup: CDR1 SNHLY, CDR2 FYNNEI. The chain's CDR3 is CASSERGGGTANEQFF. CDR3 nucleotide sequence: TGTGCCAGCAGTGAGAGGGGTGGGGGGACGGCGAATGAGCAGTTCTTC.

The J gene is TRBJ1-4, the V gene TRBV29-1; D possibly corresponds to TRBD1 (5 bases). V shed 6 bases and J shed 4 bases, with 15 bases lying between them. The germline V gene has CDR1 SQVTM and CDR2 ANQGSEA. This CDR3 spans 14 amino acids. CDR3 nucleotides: TGCAGCGTGGTTGGGGGGATTAATAATGAAAAACTGTTTTTT. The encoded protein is CSVVGGINNEKLFF.

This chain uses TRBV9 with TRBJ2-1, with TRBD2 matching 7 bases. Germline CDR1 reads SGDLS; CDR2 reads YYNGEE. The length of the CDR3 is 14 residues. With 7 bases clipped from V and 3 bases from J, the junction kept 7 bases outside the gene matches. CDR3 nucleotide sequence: TGTGCCAGCGGGTCGGGGGGAGTCTACAATGAGCAGTTCTTC. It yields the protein CASGSGGVYNEQFF.

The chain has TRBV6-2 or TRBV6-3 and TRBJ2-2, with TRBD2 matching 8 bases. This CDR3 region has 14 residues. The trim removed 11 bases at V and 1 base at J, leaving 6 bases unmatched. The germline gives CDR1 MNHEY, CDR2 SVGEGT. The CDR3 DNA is TGTGCCGTCAGACTAGCGTGGAACACCGGGGAGCTGTTTTTT. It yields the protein CAVRLAWNTGELFF.

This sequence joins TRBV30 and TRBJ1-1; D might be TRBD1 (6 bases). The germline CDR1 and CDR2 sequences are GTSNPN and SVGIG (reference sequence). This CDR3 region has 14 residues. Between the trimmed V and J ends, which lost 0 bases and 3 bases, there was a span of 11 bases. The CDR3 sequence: CAWSVQGRDTEAFF. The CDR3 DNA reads TGTGCCTGGAGTGTACAGGGAAGGGACACTGAAGCTTTCTTT.

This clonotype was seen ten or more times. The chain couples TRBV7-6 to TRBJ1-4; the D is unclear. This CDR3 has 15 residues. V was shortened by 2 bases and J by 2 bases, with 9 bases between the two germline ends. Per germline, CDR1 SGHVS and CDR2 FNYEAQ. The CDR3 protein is CASSLRPATNEKLFF. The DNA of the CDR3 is TGTGCCAGCAGCTTACGTCCAGCTACTAATGAAAAACTGTTTTTT.

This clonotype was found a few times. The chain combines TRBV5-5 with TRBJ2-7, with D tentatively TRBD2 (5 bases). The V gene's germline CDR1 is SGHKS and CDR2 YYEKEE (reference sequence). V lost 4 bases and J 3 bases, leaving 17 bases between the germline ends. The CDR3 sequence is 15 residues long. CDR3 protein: CASSMEADGFYEQYF. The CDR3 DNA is TGTGCCAGCAGCATGGAGGCTGACGGTTTCTACGAGCAGTACTTC.

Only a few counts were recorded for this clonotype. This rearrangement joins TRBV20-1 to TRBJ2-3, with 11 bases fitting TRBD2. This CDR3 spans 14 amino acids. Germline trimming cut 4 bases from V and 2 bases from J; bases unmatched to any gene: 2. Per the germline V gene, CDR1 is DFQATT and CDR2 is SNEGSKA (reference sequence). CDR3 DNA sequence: TGCAGTGCTACTAGCGGGAGGCTCACAGATACGCAGTATTTT. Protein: CSATSGRLTDTQYF.

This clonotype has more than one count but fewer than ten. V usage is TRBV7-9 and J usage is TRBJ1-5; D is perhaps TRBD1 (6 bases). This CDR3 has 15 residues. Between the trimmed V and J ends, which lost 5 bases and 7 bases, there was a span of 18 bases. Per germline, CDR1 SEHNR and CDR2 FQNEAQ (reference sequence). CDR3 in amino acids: CASSAIGGRNQPQHF. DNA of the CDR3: TGTGCCAGCAGCGCTATAGGGGGACGTAACCAGCCCCAGCATTTT.

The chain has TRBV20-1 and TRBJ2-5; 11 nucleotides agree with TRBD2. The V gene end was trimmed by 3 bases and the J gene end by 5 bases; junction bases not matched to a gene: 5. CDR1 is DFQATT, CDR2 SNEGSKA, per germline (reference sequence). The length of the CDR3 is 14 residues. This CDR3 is CSARRTSGPETQYF. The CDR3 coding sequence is TGCAGTGCTAGGAGGACTAGCGGGCCTGAGACCCAGTACTTC.

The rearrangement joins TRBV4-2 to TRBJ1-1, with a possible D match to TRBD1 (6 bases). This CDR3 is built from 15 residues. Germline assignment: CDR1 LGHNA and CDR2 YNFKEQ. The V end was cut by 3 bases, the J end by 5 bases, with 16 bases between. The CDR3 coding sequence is TGTGCCAGCAGCCAGGAAGGGGGGTGGTATACTGAAGCTTTCTTT. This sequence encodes CASSQEGGWYTEAFF.

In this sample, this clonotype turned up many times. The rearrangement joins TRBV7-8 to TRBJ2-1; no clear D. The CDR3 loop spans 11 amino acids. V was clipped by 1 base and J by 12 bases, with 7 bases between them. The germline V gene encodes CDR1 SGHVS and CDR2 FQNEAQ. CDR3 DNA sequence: TGTGCCAGCAGCTTAGTATGGGGGCAGTTCTTC. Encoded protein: CASSLVWGQFF.

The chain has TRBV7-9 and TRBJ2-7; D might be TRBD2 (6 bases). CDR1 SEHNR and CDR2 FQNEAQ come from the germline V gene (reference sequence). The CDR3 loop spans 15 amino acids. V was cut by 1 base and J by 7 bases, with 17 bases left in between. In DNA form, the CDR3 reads TGTGCCAGCAGCTTAGGGACTACTTACCTCGGAGAGCAGTACTTC. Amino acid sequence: CASSLGTTYLGEQYF.

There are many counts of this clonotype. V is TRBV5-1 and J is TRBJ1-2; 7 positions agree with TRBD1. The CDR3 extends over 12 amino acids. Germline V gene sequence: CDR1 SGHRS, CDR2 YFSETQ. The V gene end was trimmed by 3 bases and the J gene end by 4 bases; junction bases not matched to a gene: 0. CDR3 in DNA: TGCGCCAGCAGCTGGGACAGCTATGGCTACACCTTC. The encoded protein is CASSWDSYGYTF.

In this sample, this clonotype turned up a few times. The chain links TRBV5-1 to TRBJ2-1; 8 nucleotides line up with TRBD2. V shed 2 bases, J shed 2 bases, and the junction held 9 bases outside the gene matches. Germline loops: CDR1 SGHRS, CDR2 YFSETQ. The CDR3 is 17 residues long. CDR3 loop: CASSLGISGNAYNEQFF. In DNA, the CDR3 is TGCGCCAGCAGCTTAGGCATTAGCGGGAACGCCTACAATGAGCAGTTCTTC.